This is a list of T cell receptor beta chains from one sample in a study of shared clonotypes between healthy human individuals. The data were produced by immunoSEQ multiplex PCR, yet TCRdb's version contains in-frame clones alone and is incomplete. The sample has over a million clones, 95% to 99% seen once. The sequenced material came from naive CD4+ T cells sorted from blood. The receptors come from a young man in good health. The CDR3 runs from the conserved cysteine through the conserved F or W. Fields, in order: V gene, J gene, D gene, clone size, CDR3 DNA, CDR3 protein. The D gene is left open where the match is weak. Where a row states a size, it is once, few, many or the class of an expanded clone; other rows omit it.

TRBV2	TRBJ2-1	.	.	TGTGCCAGCAGTAACGCCGGTTACAATGAGCAGTTCTTC	CASSNAGYNEQFF
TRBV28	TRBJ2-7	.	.	TGTGCCAGCAGTTTATGGCCTAGTAACTACGAGCAGTACTTC	CASSLWPSNYEQYF
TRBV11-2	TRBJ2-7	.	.	TGTGCCAGCAGCTTAGATGGAGGGGGTTCCTACGAGCAGTACTTC	CASSLDGGGSYEQYF
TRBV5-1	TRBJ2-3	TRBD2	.	TGCGCCAGCAGCACGGGACTAGCGGGGGGCGGTCGCACAGATACGCAGTATTTT	CASSTGLAGGGRTDTQYF
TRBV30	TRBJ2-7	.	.	TGTGCCTGGAGGCGGGACAGTCTGTCCTACGAGCAGTACTTC	CAWRRDSLSYEQYF
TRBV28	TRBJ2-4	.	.	TGTGCCAGCAGTTTAGGGCGCCGCGGCACACGCGCCATTCAGTACTTC	CASSLGRRGTRAIQYF
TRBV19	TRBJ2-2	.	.	TGTGCCACCTCAGTCCCCGGGGAGCTGTTTTTT	CATSVPGELFF
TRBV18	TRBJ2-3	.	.	TGTGCCAGCTCACCGGACACCACAGATACGCAGTATTTT	CASSPDTTDTQYF
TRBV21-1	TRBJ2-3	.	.	TGTGCCAGCAGCAATATAGGGACAGATACGCAGTATTTT	CASSNIGTDTQYF
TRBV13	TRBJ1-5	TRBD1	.	TGTGCCAGCAGCCAAGGACAGGGGGCGCCTCCTTATAGCAATCAGCCCCAGCATTTT	CASSQGQGAPPYSNQPQHF
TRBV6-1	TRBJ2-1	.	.	TGTGCCAGCAGTGTCACTGGGGGGGAGCAGTTCTTC	CASSVTGGEQFF
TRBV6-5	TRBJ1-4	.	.	TGTGCCAGCAGATCCCAGGGGACTAATGAAAAACTGTTTTTT	CASRSQGTNEKLFF
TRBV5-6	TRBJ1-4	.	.	TGTGCCAGCAGCTTAGGCGATTGGAGGACGGGAAGGAATGAAAAACTGTTTTTT	CASSLGDWRTGRNEKLFF
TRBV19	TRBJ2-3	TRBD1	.	TGTGCCAGTAGTATCTTCGGACAGGTCCGCACAGATACGCAGTATTTT	CASSIFGQVRTDTQYF
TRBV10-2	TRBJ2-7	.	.	TGCGCCAGCACCCCCCTTCCAGGCTACGAGCAGTACTTC	CASTPLPGYEQYF
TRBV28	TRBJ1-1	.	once	TGTGCCAGCAGTTTGGTGGGGCCAGAGAACACTGAAGCTTTCTTT	CASSLVGPENTEAFF
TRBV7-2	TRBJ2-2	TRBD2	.	TGTGCCAGCAGCTTAGAAGCGGGAGTCATTACCGGGGAGCTGTTTTTT	CASSLEAGVITGELFF
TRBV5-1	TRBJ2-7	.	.	TGCGCCAGCAGCGACCGTCCCTACGAGCAGTACTTC	CASSDRPYEQYF
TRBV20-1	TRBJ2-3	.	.	TGCAGTGCGAAAAATCTGGATACGCAGTATTTT	CSAKNLDTQYF
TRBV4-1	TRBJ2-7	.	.	TGCGCCGCAGCGTGGGGGAGTACACGGGAGCAGTACTTC	CAAAWGSTREQYF
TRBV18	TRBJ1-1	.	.	TGTGCCAGCTCACCGGCCGCCACCGGGATAGAAGCTTTCTTT	CASSPAATGIEAFF
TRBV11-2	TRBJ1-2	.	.	TGTGCCAGCAGCTTTGGACGGTCTGGAGGCGGCTACACCTTC	CASSFGRSGGGYTF
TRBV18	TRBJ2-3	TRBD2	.	TGTGCCAGCTCCGAGCGGGAGGTTACAGATACGCAGTATTTT	CASSEREVTDTQYF
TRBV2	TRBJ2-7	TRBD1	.	TGTGCCAGCACCTCCCTTCCGGGACAGGGGCCCGGAAGGGCCTACGAGCAGTACTTC	CASTSLPGQGPGRAYEQYF
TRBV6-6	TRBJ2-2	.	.	TGTGCCAGCAACCCCCAGGGGAACACCGGGGAGCTGTTTTTT	CASNPQGNTGELFF
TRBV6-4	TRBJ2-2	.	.	TGTGCCAGCAGCCGAGAAGGTAACCCGCGTTACACCGGGGAGCTGTTTTTT	CASSREGNPRYTGELFF
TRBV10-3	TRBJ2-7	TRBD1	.	TGTGCCATCAGTGACCGAGATTGGGAGACAGGGGCATCCTACGAGCAGTACTTC	CAISDRDWETGASYEQYF
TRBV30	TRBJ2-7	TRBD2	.	TGTGCCTGGAGCACTAGCGGCCTACTTAGGGAGCAGTACTTC	CAWSTSGLLREQYF
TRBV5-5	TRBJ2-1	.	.	TGTGCCAGCAGCTTAGCACCGCACAATGAGCAGTTCTTC	CASSLAPHNEQFF
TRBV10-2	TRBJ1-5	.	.	TGCGCCAGCAGTGAGTTGACAGGAGGACAGCCCCAGCATTTT	CASSELTGGQPQHF
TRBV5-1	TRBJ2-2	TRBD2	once	TGCGCCAGCAGAACTGGGACTACCGTCACCGGGGAGCTGTTTTTT	CASRTGTTVTGELFF
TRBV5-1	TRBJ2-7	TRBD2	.	TGCGCCAGCAGCTTGTCTCCCGGGACTAGCGGCCACGAGCAGTACTTC	CASSLSPGTSGHEQYF
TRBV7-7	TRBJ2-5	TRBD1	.	TGTGCCAGCAGCTTAGGGACAGGGAAAGAGACCCAGTACTTC	CASSLGTGKETQYF
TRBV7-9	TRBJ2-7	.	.	TGTGCCAGCAGCCCCCGACTAGTTCCCACCCCCGACGAGCAGTACTTC	CASSPRLVPTPDEQYF
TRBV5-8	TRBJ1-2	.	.	TGTGCCAGCAGAACCCCGCCAGGACAGTCAAACTATGGCTACACCTTC	CASRTPPGQSNYGYTF
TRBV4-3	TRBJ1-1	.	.	TGCGCCAGCAGCCCCGCCATGAACACTGAAGCTTTCTTT	CASSPAMNTEAFF
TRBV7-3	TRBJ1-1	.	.	TGTGCCAGCAGCCCAGGACCTAACACTGAAGCTTTCTTT	CASSPGPNTEAFF
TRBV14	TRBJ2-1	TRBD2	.	TGTGCCAGCAGCCCCCTGGGGCCGGGACTAGTGGGGAATGAGCAGTTCTTC	CASSPLGPGLVGNEQFF
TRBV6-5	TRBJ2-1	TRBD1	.	TGTGCCAGCAGTTACTCTTCAGCGAGGGGGCCAAATGAGCAGTTCTTC	CASSYSSARGPNEQFF
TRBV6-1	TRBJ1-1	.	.	TGTGCCAGCCTCCGGGCAGGGGTGAACACTGAAGCTTTCTTT	CASLRAGVNTEAFF
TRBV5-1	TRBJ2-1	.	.	TGCGCCAGCAGCCAACGATCCACGGACAATGAGCAGTTCTTC	CASSQRSTDNEQFF
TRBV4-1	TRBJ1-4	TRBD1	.	TGCGCCAGCAGCCAAGTGCCGACAGGGCTCGATGAAAAACTGTTTTTT	CASSQVPTGLDEKLFF
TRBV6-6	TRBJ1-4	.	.	TGTGCCAGCAACGGGATTCGGCATGAAAAACTGTTTTTT	CASNGIRHEKLFF
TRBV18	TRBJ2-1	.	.	TGTGCCAGCTCCCCTCTAGGCCCGGCGGTTAGGAGCTCCTACAATGAGCAGTTCTTC	CASSPLGPAVRSSYNEQFF
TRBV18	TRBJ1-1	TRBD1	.	TGTGCCAACAAAGGACAGGGGGGAAATTTGAACACTGAAGCTTTCTTT	CANKGQGGNLNTEAFF
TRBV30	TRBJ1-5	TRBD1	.	TGTGCCTTCACCGGGACAGGGGCTTCCAATCAGCCCCAGCATTTT	CAFTGTGASNQPQHF
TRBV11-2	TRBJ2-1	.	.	TGTGCCAGCAGCTCGATAAGAACTAGTCCGGGGGCGTCCTACAATGAGCAGTTCTTC	CASSSIRTSPGASYNEQFF
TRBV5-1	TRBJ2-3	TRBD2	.	TGCGCCAGCAGCTTGGATGAGCGGGGTAGCACAGATACGCAGTATTTT	CASSLDERGSTDTQYF
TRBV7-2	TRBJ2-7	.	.	TGTGCCAGCAGCCGTGACCCGGGTCACTACGAGCAGTACTTC	CASSRDPGHYEQYF
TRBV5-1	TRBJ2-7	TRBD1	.	TGCGCCAGCAGCTTGGTGGGACAGGTCCCCTACGAGCAGTACTTC	CASSLVGQVPYEQYF
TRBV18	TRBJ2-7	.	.	TGTGCCAGCTCACCATCCGCTGGGGGAGCCTACGAGCAGTACTTC	CASSPSAGGAYEQYF
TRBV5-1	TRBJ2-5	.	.	TGCGCCAGCAGCCTACAGGGATTAGGGGAGACCCAGTACTTC	CASSLQGLGETQYF
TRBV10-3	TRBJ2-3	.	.	TGTGCCATCAGGCCGGAGGGGGTCGGTACGCAGTATTTT	CAIRPEGVGTQYF
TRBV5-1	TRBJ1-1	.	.	TGCGCCAGCAGCATTACTCCCGAACCTATGAACACTGAAGCTTTCTTT	CASSITPEPMNTEAFF
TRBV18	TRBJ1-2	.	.	TGTGCCAGCTCACCAAGAGGAAACCAGAATGGCTACACCTTC	CASSPRGNQNGYTF
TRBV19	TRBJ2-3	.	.	TGTGCCAGTAGTTTTAGCCCCTCAGATACGCAGTATTTT	CASSFSPSDTQYF